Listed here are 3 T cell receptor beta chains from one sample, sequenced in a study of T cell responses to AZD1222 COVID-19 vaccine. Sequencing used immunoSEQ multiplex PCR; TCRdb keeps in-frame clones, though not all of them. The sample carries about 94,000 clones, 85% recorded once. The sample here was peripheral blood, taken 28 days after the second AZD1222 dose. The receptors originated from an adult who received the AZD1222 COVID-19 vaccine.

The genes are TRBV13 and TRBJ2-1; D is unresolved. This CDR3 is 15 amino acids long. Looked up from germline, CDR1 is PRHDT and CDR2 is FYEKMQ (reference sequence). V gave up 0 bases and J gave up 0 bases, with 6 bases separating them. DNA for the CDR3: TGTGCCAGCAGCTTAGGCCGAGCCTCCTACAATGAGCAGTTCTTC. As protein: CASSLGRASYNEQFF.

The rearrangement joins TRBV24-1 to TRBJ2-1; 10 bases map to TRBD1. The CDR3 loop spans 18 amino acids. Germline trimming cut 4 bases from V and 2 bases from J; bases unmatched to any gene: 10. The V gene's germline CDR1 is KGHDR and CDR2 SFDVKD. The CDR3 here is CATSDPTSTGGAYNEQFF. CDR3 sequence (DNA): TGTGCCACCAGTGACCCCACTTCGACAGGGGGCGCCTACAATGAGCAGTTCTTC.

CDR3 protein: CASSEGPYGYTF. CDR3 nucleotides: TGTGCCAGCAGTGAAGGCCCCTATGGCTACACCTTC. The V gene is TRBV6-1, the J gene TRBJ1-2; D remains unclear. Deletions cut 1 base from V and 4 bases from J, with 4 bases between. This CDR3 is built from 12 residues. Germline lookup yields CDR1 MNHNS and CDR2 SASEGT.